The 22 T cell receptor beta chains below all came from one sample that was sequenced in a study of blood T cell repertoires in COVID-19. Sequencing was performed with immunoSEQ multiplex PCR; in TCRdb, only in-frame clones are kept and a portion is missing. The table records under 400,000 clones, around 87% of them present only once. Input material: peripheral blood. The receptors originated from a woman younger than 45 with COVID-19, enrolled during active disease.

The CDR3 bases are TGTGCCAGCAGCTTAGGGGACAGGGGAGATCAGCCCCAGCATTTT. Translating it yields CASSLGDRGDQPQHF. V usage is TRBV13 and J usage is TRBJ1-5, with 9 bases lining up with TRBD1. V trimming: 0 bases; J trimming: 5 bases; junction bases outside the gene matches: 2. The germline V gene encodes CDR1 PRHDT and CDR2 FYEKMQ (reference sequence). The CDR3 totals 15 residues.

The gene calls are TRBV5-1 and TRBJ2-2; TRBD2 aligns across 10 bases. CDR1 and CDR2 from the germline V gene are SGHRS and YFSETQ. Unmatched junction bases numbered 8, after V lost 2 bases and J lost 7 bases. The CDR3 spans 16 residues. The DNA for the CDR3 is TGCGCCAGCAGCTTCAAGCGGGAGGGCTATGGCGGGGAGCTGTTTTTT. Its translation is CASSFKREGYGGELFF.

This sequence joins TRBV15 and TRBJ2-5, with D possibly being TRBD1 (6 bases). The CDR3 contains 15 residues. With 3 bases removed from V and 4 bases from J, the gap between germline ends came to 15 bases. Germline V gives CDR1 LNHNV, CDR2 YYDKDF (reference sequence). CDR3 DNA sequence: TGTGCCACCAGCAGGGCCGGACAGATAGGAGAGACCCAGTACTTC. This sequence encodes CATSRAGQIGETQYF.

The chain has TRBV25-1 and TRBJ2-7; D possibly corresponds to TRBD2 (5 bases). From germline, CDR1 is MGHDK and CDR2 SYGVNS. V was clipped by 6 bases and J by 1 base, with 10 bases between them. This CDR3 region has 13 residues. CDR3 loop: CASRETGSYEQYF. CDR3 DNA sequence: TGTGCCAGCAGAGAAACGGGGTCCTACGAGCAGTACTTC.

This chain uses TRBV19 with TRBJ2-7; 7 bases align to TRBD2. Losses at the gene ends were 10 bases for V and 3 bases for J; bases not matched to a gene: 9. The V gene's germline CDR1 is LNHDA and CDR2 SQIVND (reference sequence). This CDR3 is built from 13 residues. The DNA of the CDR3 is TGTGCCACGGGATTAGGGACTATCTACGAGCAGTACTTC. Amino acid sequence: CATGLGTIYEQYF.

V gene TRBV28 combines with J gene TRBJ2-7, with TRBD2 matching over 9 bases. The junction had 1 base not matched to a gene; V was cut back by 1 base and J by 0 bases. Germline V CDR1 and CDR2: MDHEN, SYDVKM. This CDR3 contains 15 residues. Written as DNA, the CDR3 is TGTGCCAGCAGTTTATATAGCGGGAGCTCCTACGAGCAGTACTTC. Protein sequence: CASSLYSGSSYEQYF.

Only a few counts were recorded for this clone. V and J are TRBV18 and TRBJ2-7; TRBD2 might be the D (5 bases). Germline V gene sequence: CDR1 KGHSH, CDR2 LQKENI. The CDR3 contains 12 residues. V gave up 2 bases and J gave up 11 bases, with 13 bases separating them. The CDR3 loop is CASSPGRAGEYF. CDR3 bases: TGTGCCAGCTCACCAGGGAGAGCCGGGGAGTACTTC. The whole variable domain, remainder taken from reference TRBV18 and TRBJ2-7, is NAGVMQNPRHLVRRRGQEARLRCSPMKGHSHVYWYRQLPEEGLKFMVYLQKENIIDESGMPKERFSAEFPKEGPSILRIQQVVRGDSAAYFCASSPGRAGEYFGPGTRLTVT.

The chain couples TRBV4-1 to TRBJ2-2, with 9 positions matching TRBD1. The ends lost 1 base at V and 2 bases at J; junction bases unmatched: 5. Germline CDR1 MGHRA, CDR2 YSYEKL. The CDR3 totals 17 residues. The CDR3 coding sequence is TGCGCCAGCAGCCAAGCCCCGGGACAGGGAAACACCGGGGAGCTGTTTTTT. Protein: CASSQAPGQGNTGELFF.

CDR3 region: CASSLGQGAAYEQYF. The CDR3 coding sequence is TGTGCCAGCAGTTTAGGACAGGGGGCCGCCTACGAGCAGTACTTC. The V call is TRBV27, the J call TRBJ2-7, with 11 bases aligning to TRBD1. The V segment lost 2 bases and the J segment 2 bases; nucleotides outside the gene matches: 2. The CDR3 contains 15 residues. The germline CDR1 and CDR2 sequences are MNHEY and SMNVEV (reference sequence).

This clone was counted a single time. The chain employs TRBV6-2 or TRBV6-3 and TRBJ1-5; D perhaps matches TRBD1 (5 bases). Germline values: CDR1 MNHEY, CDR2 SVGEGT. The ends were cut back, 5 bases at V and 9 bases at J, with 23 bases in the middle. The CDR3 covers 16 residues. The CDR3 loop is CASSDLRGSVKTPQHF. The DNA of the CDR3 is TGTGCCAGCAGTGATCTTCGGGGGAGCGTAAAAACGCCCCAGCATTTT.

The chain links TRBV9 to TRBJ2-7; D is unclear. The CDR3 runs 12 residues. CDR1 is SGDLS, CDR2 YYNGEE, per germline. V dropped 0 bases and J dropped 9 bases, with 10 bases sitting between them. CDR3 DNA: TGTGCCAGCAGCGTAGACGATCGCGCGCAGTACTTC. As protein: CASSVDDRAQYF.

The chain employs TRBV6-2 or TRBV6-3 and TRBJ1-2; 8 nucleotides agree with TRBD1. The J segment lost 4 bases and the V segment lost 6 bases, leaving 10 bases of the junction unmatched. This CDR3 has 15 residues. The germline V gene has CDR1 MNHEY and CDR2 SVGEGT. The CDR3 region is CASSLGQGGFYGYTF. CDR3 DNA sequence: TGTGCCAGCAGCCTAGGACAGGGCGGATTCTATGGCTACACCTTC.

The chain couples TRBV27 to TRBJ2-3, with 9 positions matching TRBD2. With 6 bases clipped from V and 4 bases from J, the junction kept 11 bases outside the gene matches. The CDR3 covers 16 residues. Per the germline V gene, CDR1 is MNHEY and CDR2 is SMNVEV (reference sequence). CDR3 bases: TGTGCCAGCAGAGCTAATAGCGGGAGTTTCGCAGATACGCAGTATTTT. Its translation is CASRANSGSFADTQYF.

The chain has TRBV7-9 and TRBJ2-5, with D perhaps TRBD1 (5 bases). CDR3 size: 15 residues. V lost 6 bases, J lost 1 base, and 15 bases lay in between. Germline V gene data show CDR1 as SEHNR and CDR2 as FQNEAQ (reference sequence). This CDR3 is CASSTGNGAQETQYF. CDR3 DNA: TGTGCCAGCAGTACAGGCAATGGGGCCCAAGAGACCCAGTACTTC.

This clone was seen a single time. The chain has TRBV28 and TRBJ1-2; 9 nucleotides line up with TRBD1. J gave up 4 bases and V 6 bases, and 9 bases lay outside the gene matches. The CDR3 loop spans 15 amino acids. CDR1 is MDHEN, CDR2 SYDVKM, per germline. CDR3 nucleotide sequence: TGTGCCAGCAGCTATACCGGGACAGGGAGCTATGGCTACACCTTC. As protein: CASSYTGTGSYGYTF.

The chain combines TRBV18 with TRBJ2-7, with 12 bases that match TRBD1. With 5 bases clipped from V and 6 bases from J, the junction kept 2 bases outside the gene matches. The CDR3 is 13 amino acids. Germline-derived CDR1 and CDR2 are KGHSH and LQKENI. The chain's CDR3 is CASSRDRGPEQYF. DNA for the CDR3: TGTGCCAGCTCAAGGGACAGGGGGCCCGAGCAGTACTTC.

The chain employs TRBV28 and TRBJ1-2; TRBD1 matches 7 bases. Unmatched junction bases numbered 5, after V lost 2 bases and J lost 8 bases. This CDR3 has 13 amino acids. CDR1 MDHEN and CDR2 SYDVKM come from the germline V gene. The CDR3 DNA sequence: TGTGCCAGCAGTTTAGAAGGGGGCCGAGGCTACACCTTC. Translated: CASSLEGGRGYTF.

The count of this clone is one. The genes are TRBV7-2 and TRBJ2-1, with D hard to call. Trimming left V 5 bases short and J 4 bases short, with 6 bases between. Germline lookup yields CDR1 SGHTA and CDR2 FQGNSA. The CDR3 is made up of 12 amino acids. In DNA form, the CDR3 reads TGTGCCAGCAGCCCCGGTTACAATGAGCAGTTCTTC. It translates to CASSPGYNEQFF.

CDR3 protein: CASSLAGDTNQPQHF. In nucleotides, the CDR3 is TGTGCCAGCAGCTTAGCGGGGGACACCAATCAGCCCCAGCATTTT. The chain has TRBV7-6 and TRBJ1-5; tentatively, D is TRBD1 (6 bases). The V gene's germline CDR1 is SGHVS and CDR2 FNYEAQ. Trimming pared 0 bases from V and 3 bases from J, leaving 9 bases between. The CDR3 is made up of 15 amino acids.

The chain's CDR3 is CASSDRQGSRGTDTQYF. DNA of the CDR3: TGTGCCAGCAGCGATAGACAGGGAAGTAGGGGGACAGATACGCAGTATTTT. This rearrangement joins TRBV7-9 to TRBJ2-3; TRBD1 aligns across 7 bases. This CDR3 is built from 17 residues. Trimming at V came to 5 bases and at J to 3 bases, leaving 14 bases not matched to a gene. Germline CDR1 reads SEHNR; CDR2 reads FQNEAQ (reference sequence).

This chain connects TRBV2 to TRBJ1-4; no definite D call. Germline-derived CDR1 and CDR2 are SNHLY and FYNNEI. This CDR3 spans 13 amino acids. Trimming shortened V by 8 bases and J by 3 bases, and 10 bases separated the two germline ends. DNA of the CDR3: TGTGCCAGCTTGGAGGCGGCTAATGAAAAACTGTTTTTT. Its protein is CASLEAANEKLFF.

The J gene is TRBJ2-1, the V gene TRBV24-1; D unclear. The V gene's germline CDR1 is KGHDR and CDR2 SFDVKD. Trimming took 4 bases from V and 7 from J, leaving 13 bases between them. The CDR3 is made up of 14 amino acids. This CDR3 is CATSDPSGRNEQFF. In DNA form, the CDR3 reads TGTGCCACCAGTGACCCCTCGGGTAGGAATGAGCAGTTCTTC.